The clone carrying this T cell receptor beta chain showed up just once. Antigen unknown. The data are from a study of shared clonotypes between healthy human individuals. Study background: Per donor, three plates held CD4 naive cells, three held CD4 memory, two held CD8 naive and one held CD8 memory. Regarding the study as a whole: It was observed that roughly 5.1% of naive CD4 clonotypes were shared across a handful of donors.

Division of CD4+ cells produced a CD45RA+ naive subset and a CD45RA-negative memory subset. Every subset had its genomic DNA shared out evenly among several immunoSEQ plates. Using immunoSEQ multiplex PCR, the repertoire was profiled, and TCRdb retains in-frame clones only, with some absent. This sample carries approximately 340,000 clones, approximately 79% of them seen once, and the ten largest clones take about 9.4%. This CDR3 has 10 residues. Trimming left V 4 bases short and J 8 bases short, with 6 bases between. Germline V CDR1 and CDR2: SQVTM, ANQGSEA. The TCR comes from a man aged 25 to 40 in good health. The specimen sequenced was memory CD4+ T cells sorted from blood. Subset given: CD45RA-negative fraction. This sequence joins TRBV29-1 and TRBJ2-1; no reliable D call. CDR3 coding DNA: TGCAGCGTTGTTGTGGATGAGCAGTTCTTC. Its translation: CSVVVDEQFF.